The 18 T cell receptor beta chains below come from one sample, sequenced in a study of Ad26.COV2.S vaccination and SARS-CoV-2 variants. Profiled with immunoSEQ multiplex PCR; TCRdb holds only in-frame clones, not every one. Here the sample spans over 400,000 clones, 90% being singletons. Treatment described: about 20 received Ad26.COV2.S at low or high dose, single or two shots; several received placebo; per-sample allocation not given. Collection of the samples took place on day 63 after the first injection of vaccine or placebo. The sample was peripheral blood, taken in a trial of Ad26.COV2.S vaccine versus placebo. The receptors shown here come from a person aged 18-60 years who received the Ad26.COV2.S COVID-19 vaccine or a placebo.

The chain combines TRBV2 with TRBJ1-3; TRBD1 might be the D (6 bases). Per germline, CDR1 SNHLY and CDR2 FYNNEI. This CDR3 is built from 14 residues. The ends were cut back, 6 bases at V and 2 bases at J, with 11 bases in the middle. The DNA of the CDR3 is TGTGCCAGCAGGGAACAGGGTCCTGGAAACACCATATATTTT. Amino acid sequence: CASREQGPGNTIYF. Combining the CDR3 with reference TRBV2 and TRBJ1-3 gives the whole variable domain EPEVTQTPSHQVTQMGQEVILRCVPISNHLYFYWYRQILGQKVEFLVSFYNNEISEKSEIFDDQFSVERPDGSNFTLKIRSTKLEDSAMYFCASREQGPGNTIYFGEGSWLTVV.

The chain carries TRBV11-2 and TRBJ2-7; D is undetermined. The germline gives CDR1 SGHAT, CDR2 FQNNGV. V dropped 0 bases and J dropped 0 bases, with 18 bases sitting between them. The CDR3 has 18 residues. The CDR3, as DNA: TGTGCCAGCAGCTTAGATTCTCCGGCAGCACTGAGCTCCTACGAGCAGTACTTC. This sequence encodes CASSLDSPAALSSYEQYF.

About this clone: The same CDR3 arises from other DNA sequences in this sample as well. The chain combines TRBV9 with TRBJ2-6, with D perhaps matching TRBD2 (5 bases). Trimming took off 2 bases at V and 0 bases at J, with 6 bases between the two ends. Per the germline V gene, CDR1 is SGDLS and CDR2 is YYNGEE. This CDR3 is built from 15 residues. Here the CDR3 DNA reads TGTGCCAGCAGCGTTGGGAGCTCTGGGGCCAACGTCCTGACTTTC. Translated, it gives CASSVGSSGANVLTF. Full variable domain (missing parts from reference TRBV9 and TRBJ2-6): DSGVTQTPKHLITATGQRVTLRCSPRSGDLSVYWYQQSLDQGLQFLIQYYNGEERAKGNILERFSAQQFPDLHSELNLSSLELGDSALYFCASSVGSSGANVLTFGAGSRLTVL.

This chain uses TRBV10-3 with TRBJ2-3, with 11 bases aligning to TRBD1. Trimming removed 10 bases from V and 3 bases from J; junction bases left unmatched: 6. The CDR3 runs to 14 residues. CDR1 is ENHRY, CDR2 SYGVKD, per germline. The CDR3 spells CATHRDRGTDTQYF. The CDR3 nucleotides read TGTGCCACCCACCGGGACAGGGGGACAGATACGCAGTATTTT.

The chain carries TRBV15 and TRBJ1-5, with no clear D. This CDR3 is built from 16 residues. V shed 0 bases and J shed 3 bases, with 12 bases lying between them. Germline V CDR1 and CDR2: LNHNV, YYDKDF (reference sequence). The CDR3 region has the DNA TGTGCCACCAGCAGAGATGAGGTATATGACAATCAGCCCCAGCATTTT. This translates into CATSRDEVYDNQPQHF.

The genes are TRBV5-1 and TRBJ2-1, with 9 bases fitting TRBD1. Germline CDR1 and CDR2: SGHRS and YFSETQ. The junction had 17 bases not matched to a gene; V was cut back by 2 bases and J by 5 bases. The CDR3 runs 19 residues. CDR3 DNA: TGCGCCAGCAGCTTTAACAGGGGGCGAGGTTGGCGAGCTAACAATGAGCAGTTCTTC. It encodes CASSFNRGRGWRANNEQFF.

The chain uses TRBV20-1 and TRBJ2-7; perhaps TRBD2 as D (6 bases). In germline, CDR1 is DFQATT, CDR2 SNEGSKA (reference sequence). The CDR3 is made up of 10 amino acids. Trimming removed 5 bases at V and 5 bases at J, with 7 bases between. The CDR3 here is CSARGNEQYF. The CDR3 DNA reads TGCAGTGCTCGGGGGAACGAGCAGTACTTC.

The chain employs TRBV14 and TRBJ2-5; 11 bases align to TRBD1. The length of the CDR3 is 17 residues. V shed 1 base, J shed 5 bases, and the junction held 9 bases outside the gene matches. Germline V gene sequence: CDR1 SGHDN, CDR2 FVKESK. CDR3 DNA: TGTGCCAGCAGCCAAGGTTGGGACAGGGGGTCACGGGAGACCCAGTACTTC. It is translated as CASSQGWDRGSRETQYF.

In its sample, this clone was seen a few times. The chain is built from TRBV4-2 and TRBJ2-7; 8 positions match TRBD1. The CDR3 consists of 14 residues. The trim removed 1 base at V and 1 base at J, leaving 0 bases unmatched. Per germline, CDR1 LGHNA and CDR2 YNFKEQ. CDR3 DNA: TGTGCCAGCAGCCAAGGACAGGGGTCCTACGAGCAGTACTTC. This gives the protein CASSQGQGSYEQYF.

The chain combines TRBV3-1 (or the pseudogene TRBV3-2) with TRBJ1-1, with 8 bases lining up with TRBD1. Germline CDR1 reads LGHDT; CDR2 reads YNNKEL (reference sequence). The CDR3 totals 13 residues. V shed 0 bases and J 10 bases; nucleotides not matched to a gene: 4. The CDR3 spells CASSQDHRGGAFF. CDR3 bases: TGTGCCAGCAGCCAAGACCACAGGGGGGGAGCTTTCTTT.

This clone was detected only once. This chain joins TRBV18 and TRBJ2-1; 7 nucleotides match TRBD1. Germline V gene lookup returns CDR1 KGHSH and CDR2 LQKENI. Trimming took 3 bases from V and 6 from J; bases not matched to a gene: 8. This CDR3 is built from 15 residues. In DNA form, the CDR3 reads TGTGCCAGCTCACCGACAGGGTTCGGACTCAATGAGCAGTTCTTC. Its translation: CASSPTGFGLNEQFF.

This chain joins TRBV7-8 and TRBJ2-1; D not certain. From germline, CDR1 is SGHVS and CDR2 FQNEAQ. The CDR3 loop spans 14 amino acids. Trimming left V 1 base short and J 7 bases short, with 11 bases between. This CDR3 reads CASSLERMGNEQFF. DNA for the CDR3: TGTGCCAGCAGCTTAGAAAGGATGGGGAATGAGCAGTTCTTC.

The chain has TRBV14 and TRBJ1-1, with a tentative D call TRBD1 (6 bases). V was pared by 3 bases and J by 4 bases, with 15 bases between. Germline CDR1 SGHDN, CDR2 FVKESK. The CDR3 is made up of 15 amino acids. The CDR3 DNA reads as TGTGCCAGCAGCCACCTGCAGGGGCTGGTCACTGAAGCTTTCTTT. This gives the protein CASSHLQGLVTEAFF.

The CDR3 region is CASSGALFASGTTDTQYF. CDR3 coding DNA: TGTGCCAGCAGTGGGGCCTTGTTTGCTAGCGGCACCACAGATACGCAGTATTTT. J is TRBJ2-3 and V is TRBV6-1; the match to TRBD2 covers 7 bases. Per germline, CDR1 MNHNS and CDR2 SASEGT. Unmatched junction bases numbered 15, after V lost 4 bases and J lost 2 bases. This CDR3 spans 18 amino acids.

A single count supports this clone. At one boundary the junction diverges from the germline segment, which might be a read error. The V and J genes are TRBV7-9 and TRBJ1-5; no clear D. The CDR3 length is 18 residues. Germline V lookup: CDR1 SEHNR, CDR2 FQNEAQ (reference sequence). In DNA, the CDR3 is TGTGCCAGCAGCTTAGAGGTGCGATACGGGCTTAGCGATCAGCCCCAGCATTTT. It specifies CASSLEVRYGLSDQPQHF. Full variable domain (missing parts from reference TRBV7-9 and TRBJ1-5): DTGVSQNPRHKITKRGQNVTFRCDPISEHNRLYWYRQTLGQGPEFLTYFQNEAQLEKSRLLSDRFSAERPKGSFSTLEIQRTEQGDSAMYLCASSLEVRYGLSDQPQHFGDGTRLSIL.

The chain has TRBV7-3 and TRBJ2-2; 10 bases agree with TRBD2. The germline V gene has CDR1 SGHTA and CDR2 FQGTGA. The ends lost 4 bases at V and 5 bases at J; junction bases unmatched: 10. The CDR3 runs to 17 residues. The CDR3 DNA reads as TGTGCCAGCAGCTCTTACACACTAGCGGGAAGGACCGGGGAGCTGTTTTTT. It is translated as CASSSYTLAGRTGELFF.

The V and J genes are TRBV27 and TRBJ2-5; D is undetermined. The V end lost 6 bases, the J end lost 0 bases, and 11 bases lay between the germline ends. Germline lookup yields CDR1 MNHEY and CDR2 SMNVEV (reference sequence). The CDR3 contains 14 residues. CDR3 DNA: TGTGCCAGCAGATCTACCCTCGACCAAGAGACCCAGTACTTC. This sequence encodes CASRSTLDQETQYF.

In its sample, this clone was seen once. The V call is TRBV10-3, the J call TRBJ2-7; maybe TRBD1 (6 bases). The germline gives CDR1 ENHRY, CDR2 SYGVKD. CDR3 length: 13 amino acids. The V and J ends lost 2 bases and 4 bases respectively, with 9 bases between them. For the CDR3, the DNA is TGTGCCATCAGTGAGAGGGGGTTATACGAGCAGTACTTC. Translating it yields CAISERGLYEQYF.